These 26 T cell receptor beta chains were all obtained from the same sample, sequenced in a study of cytomegalovirus exposure and HLA in healthy donors. Sequencing was performed with immunoSEQ multiplex PCR; in TCRdb, only in-frame clones are kept and a portion is missing. The sample gives about 180,000 clones, around 85% of which show up once; 15% to 20% is in the top ten. Sequencing input: PBMCs. Receptors were obtained from a young man in good health and CMV-seropositive.

The V call is TRBV10-1, the J call TRBJ1-1, with no clear D. CDR1 is WNHNN, CDR2 SYGVQD, per germline (reference sequence). The germline V and J ends were trimmed by 0 bases and 11 bases, with 13 bases remaining between them. The CDR3 is made up of 13 amino acids. In nucleotides, the CDR3 is TGCGCCAGCAGTGAGTCTATTGAGGGTCGGGCTTTCTTT. Amino acids: CASSESIEGRAFF.

The rearrangement uses TRBV30 and TRBJ2-1; unclear D gene. Trimming cost V 4 bases and J 0 bases, with 4 bases left between them. The CDR3 runs to 12 residues. In germline, CDR1 is GTSNPN, CDR2 SVGIG (reference sequence). DNA of the CDR3: TGTGCCTGGACGTACTCCTACAATGAGCAGTTCTTC. Translating it yields CAWTYSYNEQFF.

The chain carries TRBV29-1 and TRBJ1-1, with D maybe TRBD1 (5 bases). The germline V gene has CDR1 SQVTM and CDR2 ANQGSEA. The CDR3 runs to 13 residues. Trimming removed 4 bases at V and 1 base at J, with 10 bases between. In DNA, the CDR3 is TGCAGCGTTGTCGCGCAGGGGAACACTGAAGCTTTCTTT. It is translated as CSVVAQGNTEAFF.

This clone has only a few counts. This sequence joins TRBV6-1 and TRBJ2-7; 9 nucleotides align to TRBD2. Germline loops: CDR1 MNHNS, CDR2 SASEGT. This CDR3 contains 15 residues. The J segment lost 1 base and the V segment lost 2 bases, leaving 3 bases of the junction unmatched. The CDR3 sequence is CASSETTSGSYEQYF. The CDR3 DNA sequence: TGTGCCAGCAGTGAAACGACTAGCGGTTCCTACGAGCAGTACTTC.

The CDR3 region has the DNA TGCGCCAGCAGCACCTCCGGGACAAGAACAGATACGCAGTATTTT. Translating it yields CASSTSGTRTDTQYF. V is TRBV5-1 and J is TRBJ2-3; weak D call: TRBD1 (6 bases). The CDR3 covers 15 residues. CDR1 is SGHRS and CDR2 is YFSETQ in the germline V gene. V lost 4 bases to trimming and J lost 3 bases, with 15 bases between them.

The rearrangement uses TRBV9 and TRBJ2-3, with TRBD2 identical over 11 bases. CDR1 is SGDLS, CDR2 YYNGEE, per germline. The CDR3 contains 18 residues. The V segment lost 4 bases and the J segment 0 bases; nucleotides outside the gene matches: 10. DNA for the CDR3: TGTGCCAGCAGCTCCTCGGGACTAGCGGACACCAGCACAGATACGCAGTATTTT. Amino acids: CASSSSGLADTSTDTQYF.

The chain joins TRBV28 to TRBJ1-2; 8 bases map to TRBD1. Looked up from germline, CDR1 is MDHEN and CDR2 is SYDVKM. With V trimmed by 3 bases and J by 5 bases, 2 bases remained unmatched. The CDR3 length is 13 residues. CDR3 bases: TGTGCCAGCAGTTTTGGACAGGGATATGGCTACACCTTC. This sequence encodes CASSFGQGYGYTF.

The rearrangement uses TRBV4-1 and TRBJ1-2; the D is unclear. This CDR3 is built from 12 residues. The V end was cut by 0 bases, the J end by 6 bases, with 5 bases between. Looked up from germline, CDR1 is MGHRA and CDR2 is YSYEKL. The CDR3 coding sequence is TGCGCCAGCAGCCAAGATGGAGATGGCTACACCTTC. Protein sequence: CASSQDGDGYTF.

The gene calls are TRBV6-5 and TRBJ1-1, with no clear D. The CDR3 consists of 13 residues. The V gene's germline CDR1 is MNHEY and CDR2 SVGAGI. The V gene lost 10 bases and the J gene lost 4 bases, with 16 bases spanning the gap. CDR3 sequence reads: CAIHGRGSTEAFF. The CDR3 DNA sequence: TGTGCCATCCACGGGCGGGGAAGCACTGAAGCTTTCTTT.

V gene TRBV5-1 combines with J gene TRBJ2-1; D might be TRBD1 (5 bases). The V and J ends lost 3 bases and 5 bases respectively, with 12 bases between them. The CDR3 covers 14 residues. Germline CDR1 and CDR2: SGHRS and YFSETQ. In DNA, the CDR3 is TGCGCCAGCAGCTGGGGCCCCGGAGACAATGAGCAGTTCTTC. Translating it yields CASSWGPGDNEQFF.

The rearrangement links TRBV15 to TRBJ2-2, with D possibly matching TRBD1 (6 bases). Trimming pared 0 bases from V and 0 bases from J, leaving 14 bases between. Germline lookup yields CDR1 LNHNV and CDR2 YYDKDF (reference sequence). The length of the CDR3 is 18 residues. The CDR3 DNA follows: TGTGCCACCAGCAGAGACTACAGGGCTGACCCGAACACCGGGGAGCTGTTTTTT. Its translation: CATSRDYRADPNTGELFF.

The rearrangement links TRBV25-1 to TRBJ1-2, with D tentatively TRBD1 (5 bases). Trimming removed 4 bases from V and 4 bases from J, with 10 bases in between. The CDR3 length is 13 residues. Germline V gives CDR1 MGHDK, CDR2 SYGVNS. This CDR3 reads CASSGQTVYGYTF. The CDR3 bases are TGTGCCAGCAGTGGACAGACTGTCTATGGCTACACCTTC.

The table lists this clone with a count of one. The CDR3 nucleotides read TGTGCCAGCAGTTCCAGCGGGGACCTCTATGGCTACACCTTC. Amino acid sequence: CASSSSGDLYGYTF. The chain joins TRBV28 to TRBJ1-2, with D perhaps matching TRBD1 (5 bases). CDR1 and CDR2 from the germline V gene are MDHEN and SYDVKM. V gave up 4 bases and J gave up 4 bases, with 13 bases separating them. This CDR3 comprises 14 residues.

The CDR3 sequence is CASSFTRPDEKLFF. For the CDR3, the DNA is TGCGCCAGCAGCTTCACCCGCCCAGATGAAAAACTGTTTTTT. The chain joins TRBV5-1 to TRBJ1-4; no clear D. The CDR3 covers 14 residues. V lost 2 bases and J 6 bases, leaving 11 bases between the germline ends. The germline CDR1 and CDR2 sequences are SGHRS and YFSETQ. The full variable domain, in which reference TRBV5-1 and TRBJ1-4 provide the parts outside the CDR3, is KAGVTQTPRYLIKTRGQQVTLSCSPISGHRSVSWYQQTPGQGLQFLFEYFSETQRNKGNFPGRFSGRQFSNSRSEMNVSTLELGDSALYLCASSFTRPDEKLFFGSGTQLSVL.

Here the CDR3 DNA reads TGTGCCAGCAGTTACCCCGGGACAGGGGGCCTCAATGAGCAGTTCTTC. This sequence encodes CASSYPGTGGLNEQFF. This chain uses TRBV6-6 with TRBJ2-1; 12 bases align to TRBD1. V shed 2 bases, J shed 6 bases, and the junction held 5 bases outside the gene matches. The germline V gene encodes CDR1 MNHNY and CDR2 SVGAGI (reference sequence). The CDR3 is 16 amino acids.

The chain combines TRBV5-1 with TRBJ2-3; 7 bases align to TRBD1. The CDR3 runs to 16 residues. Germline loops: CDR1 SGHRS, CDR2 YFSETQ. The V gene end was trimmed by 4 bases and the J gene end by 6 bases; junction bases not matched to a gene: 14. Here the CDR3 reads CASSRQIGGSPDTQYF. The CDR3, as DNA: TGCGCCAGCAGCCGCCAAATAGGGGGCTCCCCCGATACGCAGTATTTT.

Only a few counts were recorded for this clone. The genes are TRBV28 and TRBJ2-7, with D possibly TRBD2 on 6 matching bases. Germline CDR1 MDHEN, CDR2 SYDVKM. The CDR3 loop spans 16 amino acids. Trimming removed 3 bases at V and 0 bases at J, with 15 bases between. The CDR3 is CASSFGSQDSSYEQYF. CDR3 sequence (DNA): TGTGCCAGCAGTTTCGGGAGCCAGGATAGCTCCTACGAGCAGTACTTC. Variable domain in full (rest from reference TRBV28 and TRBJ2-7): DVKVTQSSRYLVKRTGEKVFLECVQDMDHENMFWYRQDPGLGLRLIYFSYDVKMKEKGDIPEGYSVSREKKERFSLILESASTNQTSMYLCASSFGSQDSSYEQYFGPGTRLTVT.

The chain links TRBV9 to TRBJ2-3, with TRBD2 matching 9 bases. Germline CDR1 and CDR2: SGDLS and YYNGEE. J lost 3 bases, V lost 3 bases, and 5 bases had no gene match. The CDR3 runs to 15 residues. The CDR3 region is CASSASGMTTDTQYF. In DNA form, the CDR3 reads TGTGCCAGCAGCGCTAGCGGGATGACTACAGATACGCAGTATTTT.

This sequence joins TRBV9 and TRBJ2-5; D remains ambiguous. The CDR3 spans 14 residues. The germline V gene has CDR1 SGDLS and CDR2 YYNGEE. The V and J ends lost 0 bases and 4 bases respectively, with 10 bases between them. CDR3: CASSVGPGRETQYF. The CDR3 DNA is TGTGCCAGCAGCGTAGGCCCAGGTCGAGAGACCCAGTACTTC.

The chain has TRBV6-1 and TRBJ2-3; D not resolved. Trimming stripped 6 bases from V and 2 bases from J, with 6 bases between. The CDR3 sequence is 12 residues long. CDR1 is MNHNS, CDR2 SASEGT, per germline. The DNA of the CDR3 is TGTGCCAGCAGCCGTAACACAGATACGCAGTATTTT. The encoded protein is CASSRNTDTQYF.

This clone turned up a few times. This chain connects TRBV5-6 to TRBJ1-2; tentatively, D is TRBD1 (5 bases). The CDR3 consists of 13 residues. Trimming removed 2 bases at V and 3 bases at J, with 8 bases between. CDR1 and CDR2 (germline): SGHDT, YYEEEE. The CDR3 loop is CASSFQGHYGYTF. The CDR3 DNA follows: TGTGCCAGCAGCTTCCAGGGTCACTATGGCTACACCTTC. Filled out from reference TRBV5-6 and TRBJ1-2, the complete variable domain reads DAGVTQSPTHLIKTRGQQVTLRCSPKSGHDTVSWYQQALGQGPQFIFQYYEEEERQRGNFPDRFSGHQFPNYSSELNVNALLLGDSALYLCASSFQGHYGYTFGSGTRLTVV.

J is TRBJ1-1 and V is TRBV6-1; D is possibly TRBD1 (6 bases). From germline, CDR1 is MNHNS and CDR2 SASEGT. This CDR3 contains 15 residues. V was shortened by 8 bases and J by 0 bases, with 16 bases between the two germline ends. The chain's CDR3 is CASSALDSLNTEAFF. Here the CDR3 DNA reads TGTGCCAGCTCTGCCCTGGACAGCCTGAACACTGAAGCTTTCTTT.

The count of this clone is one. The V call is TRBV5-1, the J call TRBJ2-1; a possible D gene is TRBD1 (5 bases). Germline-derived CDR1 and CDR2 are SGHRS and YFSETQ. CDR3 length: 16 amino acids. V lost 0 bases and J lost 0, with 10 bases in between. The CDR3 here is CASSLGRGLSYNEQFF. Written as DNA, the CDR3 is TGCGCCAGCAGCTTGGGAAGGGGTCTCTCCTACAATGAGCAGTTCTTC.

Of note for this clone: Other DNA sequences from this sample encode an identical CDR3 as well. CDR3: CASSSQGGYTGELFF. CDR3 nucleotides: TGTGCCAGTAGTTCCCAGGGAGGGTACACCGGGGAGCTGTTTTTT. V and J are TRBV19 and TRBJ2-2; 7 bases fit TRBD2. The CDR3 contains 15 residues. Germline CDR1 reads LNHDA; CDR2 reads SQIVND (reference sequence). Germline trimming cut 5 bases from V and 3 bases from J; bases unmatched to any gene: 6.

The V gene is TRBV10-1, the J gene TRBJ2-7; no clear D gene. The CDR3 is made up of 11 amino acids. In germline, CDR1 is WNHNN, CDR2 SYGVQD (reference sequence). Trimming took 6 bases from V and 2 from J, leaving 5 bases between them. CDR3 sequence reads: CASRAPYEQYF. The CDR3 DNA follows: TGCGCCAGCAGGGCCCCCTACGAGCAGTACTTC.

There are a few counts of this clone. The chain joins TRBV18 to TRBJ2-7; D ambiguous. CDR3 length: 15 amino acids. V was pared by 6 bases and J by 5 bases, with 20 bases between. CDR1 and CDR2 (germline): KGHSH, LQKENI. As DNA, the CDR3 is TGTGCCAGCTCCGAACGCGAAGACTTCGTCAACGAGCAGTACTTC. Protein sequence: CASSEREDFVNEQYF.